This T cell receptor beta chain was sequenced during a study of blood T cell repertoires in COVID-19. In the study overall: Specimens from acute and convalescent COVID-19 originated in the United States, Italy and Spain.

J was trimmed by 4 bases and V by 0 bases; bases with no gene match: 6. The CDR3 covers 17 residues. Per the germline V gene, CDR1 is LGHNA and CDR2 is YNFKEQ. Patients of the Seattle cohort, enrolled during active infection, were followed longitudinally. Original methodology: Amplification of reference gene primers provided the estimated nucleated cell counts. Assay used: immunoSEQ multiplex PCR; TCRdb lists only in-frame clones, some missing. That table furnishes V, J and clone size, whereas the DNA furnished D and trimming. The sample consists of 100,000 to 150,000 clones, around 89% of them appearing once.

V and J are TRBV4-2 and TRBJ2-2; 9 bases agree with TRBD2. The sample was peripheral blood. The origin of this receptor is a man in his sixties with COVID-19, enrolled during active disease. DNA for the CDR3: TGTGCCAGCAGCCAAGACCCTGGCGGGGGGGCCACCGGGGAGCTGTTTTTT. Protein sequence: CASSQDPGGGATGELFF.